This TCR beta chain was observed in a study of technical replicates of blood from a few donors. The repertoire was sequenced with immunoSEQ multiplex PCR; TCRdb's copy has only in-frame clones and lacks some. The table shows 70,000 to 85,000 clones, with 97% occurring only once. CDR1 is KGHSH, CDR2 LQKENI, per germline. CDR3 size: 14 residues. V shed 3 bases and J 0 bases; nucleotides not matched to a gene: 0. The chain has TRBV18 and TRBJ1-2, with 8 bases aligning to TRBD1. Sequenced input: T cells isolated from PBMCs. The TCR sequence derives from a human donor in good health. For the CDR3, the DNA is TGTGCCAGCTCACCGACAGGGGCTAACTATGGCTACACCTTC. Translating it yields CASSPTGANYGYTF.